Listed here are 14 T cell receptor beta chains from one sample, sequenced in a study of cytomegalovirus exposure and HLA in healthy donors. PCR was performed using 60 Vbeta and 13 Jbeta primers. TCRdb keeps only in-frame clones here, not all; method: immunoSEQ multiplex PCR. In the table there are some 190,000 clones, 75% to 90% of which are singletons. Sequencing was carried out using PBMCs. These receptors originate from a woman aged 25-40 years in good health and CMV-seronegative.

This chain uses TRBV2 with TRBJ2-5, with a possible D match to TRBD2 (7 bases). The V end was cut by 4 bases, the J end by 1 base, with 13 bases between. The CDR3 sequence is 15 residues long. From germline, CDR1 is SNHLY and CDR2 FYNNEI. The CDR3 DNA follows: TGTGCCAGCAGTGGGGAGGGGACAACCCAAGAGACCCAGTACTTC. Protein: CASSGEGTTQETQYF.

The rearrangement uses TRBV6-1 and TRBJ2-5; 14 bases are shared with TRBD2. CDR3 size: 17 residues. The trim removed 0 bases at V and 5 bases at J, leaving 5 bases unmatched. Germline loops: CDR1 MNHNS, CDR2 SASEGT. The CDR3 is CASSEATSGRAGETQYF. CDR3 nucleotides: TGTGCCAGCAGTGAAGCGACTAGCGGGAGGGCCGGGGAGACCCAGTACTTC.

The rearrangement links TRBV2 to TRBJ1-4, with 7 positions matching TRBD1. With V trimmed by 2 bases and J by 7 bases, 7 bases remained unmatched. From germline, CDR1 is SNHLY and CDR2 FYNNEI. This CDR3 has 15 residues. The CDR3 coding sequence is TGTGCCAGCAGTGAAACGGCAGGGGGGAGTGAAAAACTGTTTTTT. It translates to CASSETAGGSEKLFF.

This clone was observed a few times. The gene calls are TRBV4-1 and TRBJ2-3, with a possible D match to TRBD2 (6 bases). Germline CDR1 MGHRA, CDR2 YSYEKL. The ends were cut back, 2 bases at V and 4 bases at J, with 16 bases in the middle. CDR3 size: 16 residues. The CDR3 bases are TGCGCCAGCAGCCAAACCCTCTTGCGGGGCCCAGATACGCAGTATTTT. Residues: CASSQTLLRGPDTQYF.

The CDR3 region has the DNA TGTGCCAGCAGCCAGGACAGACGGAACTACGAGCAGTACTTC. This gives the protein CASSQDRRNYEQYF. The rearrangement uses TRBV7-9 and TRBJ2-7, with D possibly being TRBD1 (6 bases). There are 14 residues in the CDR3. Trimming cost V 5 bases and J 3 bases, with 14 bases left between them. Germline assignment: CDR1 SEHNR and CDR2 FQNEAQ (reference sequence).

V is TRBV5-1 and J is TRBJ1-2; D possibly corresponds to TRBD1 (5 bases). The length of the CDR3 is 15 residues. In germline, CDR1 is SGHRS, CDR2 YFSETQ. Trimming took off 3 bases at V and 6 bases at J, with 18 bases between the two ends. The CDR3: CASSSTELRGNGYTF. DNA for the CDR3: TGCGCCAGCAGCTCGACAGAGCTACGTGGGAATGGCTACACCTTC.

The J gene is TRBJ2-7, the V gene TRBV2; 9 positions agree with TRBD1. The germline CDR1 and CDR2 sequences are SNHLY and FYNNEI. The trim removed 8 bases at V and 5 bases at J, leaving 13 bases unmatched. The CDR3 is 15 amino acids. CDR3 amino acids: CASGPFGTGINEQYF. For the CDR3, the DNA is TGTGCCAGCGGGCCCTTTGGGACAGGGATCAACGAGCAGTACTTC. Based on the CDR3 plus reference TRBV2 and TRBJ2-7, the full variable domain is EPEVTQTPSHQVTQMGQEVILRCVPISNHLYFYWYRQILGQKVEFLVSFYNNEISEKSEIFDDQFSVERPDGSNFTLKIRSTKLEDSAMYFCASGPFGTGINEQYFGPGTRLTVT.

The DNA for the CDR3 is TGTGCCAGCAGCTTCGGACTAGCGCTAGCTTCGAACACCGGGGAGCTGTTTTTT. It codes for CASSFGLALASNTGELFF. The chain recombines TRBV5-4 with TRBJ2-2, with 9 bases lining up with TRBD2. CDR1 is SGHNT and CDR2 is YYREEE in the germline V gene (reference sequence). V lost 2 bases, J lost 0 bases, and 8 bases stayed unmatched. The CDR3 is 18 residues long.

This chain links TRBV11-2 with TRBJ2-7; D unresolved. CDR3 length: 16 residues. Between the trimmed V and J ends, which lost 5 bases and 6 bases, there was a span of 23 bases. CDR1 and CDR2 (germline): SGHAT, FQNNGV. The chain's CDR3 is CASSAPPSRLRGEQYF. As DNA, the CDR3 is TGTGCCAGCAGCGCCCCCCCCAGCCGGCTGAGAGGCGAGCAGTACTTC.

This clone was recorded once. This chain joins TRBV4-1 and TRBJ2-3, with 10 bases aligning to TRBD2. Looked up from germline, CDR1 is MGHRA and CDR2 is YSYEKL. CDR3 length: 19 amino acids. Trimming took 1 base from V and 0 from J; bases not matched to a gene: 10. CDR3 amino acids: CASSQVAASGGTSTDTQYF. The CDR3 DNA is TGCGCCAGCAGCCAAGTAGCTGCTAGCGGGGGAACTAGCACAGATACGCAGTATTTT.

This clone was detected a few times. CDR3 nucleotides: TGTGCCAGCAGCTTGGCCGGGGATACGCAGTATTTT. This codes for CASSLAGDTQYF. V gene TRBV5-6 combines with J gene TRBJ2-3; no clear D gene. This CDR3 spans 12 amino acids. The V and J ends lost 0 bases and 6 bases respectively, with 5 bases between them. CDR1 SGHDT and CDR2 YYEEEE come from the germline V gene.

The CDR3 loop reads CATSTGGYQSYNEQFF. DNA of the CDR3: TGTGCCACCAGCACGGGTGGGTACCAATCCTACAATGAGCAGTTCTTC. The chain links TRBV15 to TRBJ2-1, with no clear D. There are 16 residues in the CDR3. V lost 4 bases, J lost 1 base, and 14 bases lay in between. CDR1 LNHNV and CDR2 YYDKDF come from the germline V gene (reference sequence).

CDR3 coding DNA: TGCGCCAGCAGCTCGCCACAGGCTACTGGGGCCAACGTCCTGACTTTC. Translated: CASSSPQATGANVLTF. This chain connects TRBV5-1 to TRBJ2-6; TRBD1 is a possible D gene (5 bases). CDR3 length: 16 residues. V was trimmed by 3 bases and J by 2 bases, leaving 12 bases between them. The V gene's germline CDR1 is SGHRS and CDR2 YFSETQ.

The chain employs TRBV27 and TRBJ2-7; D possibly corresponds to TRBD2 (5 bases). The CDR3 extends over 14 amino acids. The V gene lost 6 bases and the J gene lost 0 bases, with 12 bases spanning the gap. Germline lookup yields CDR1 MNHEY and CDR2 SMNVEV (reference sequence). CDR3 amino acids: CASSPAGSSYEQYF. CDR3 nucleotide sequence: TGTGCCAGCAGCCCCGCTGGGAGCTCCTACGAGCAGTACTTC.